The 16 T cell receptor beta chains in this list originate from one sample, sequenced in a study of Ad26.COV2.S vaccination and SARS-CoV-2 variants. Assay used: immunoSEQ multiplex PCR; TCRdb lists only in-frame clones, some missing. This sample carries 150,000 to 200,000 clones, about 83% of them seen once, and the ten largest clones take 5.9%. The sequenced sample was peripheral blood, obtained after recovery from COVID-19. These receptor sequences come from a human donor who had recovered from COVID-19.

This chain uses TRBV6-5 with TRBJ1-1; D may be TRBD1 (5 bases). In germline, CDR1 is MNHEY, CDR2 SVGAGI. The V and J ends lost 8 bases and 6 bases respectively, with 22 bases between them. This CDR3 contains 15 residues. The CDR3 coding sequence is TGTGCCAGCGAAGAAACGTGGGGGGTAGTGGCTGAAGCTTTCTTT. Its translation is CASEETWGVVAEAFF.

The chain recombines TRBV30 with TRBJ2-7; 7 positions agree with TRBD2. Germline trimming cut 0 bases from V and 0 bases from J; bases unmatched to any gene: 17. Germline V gene sequence: CDR1 GTSNPN, CDR2 SVGIG (reference sequence). The CDR3 runs to 19 residues. This CDR3 reads CAWSVWAPETSSLSYEQYF. DNA for the CDR3: TGTGCCTGGAGTGTATGGGCCCCCGAGACTAGCTCTCTCTCCTACGAGCAGTACTTC.

This clone was seen once. The chain has TRBV27 and TRBJ1-2; the match to TRBD1 covers 9 bases. Per germline, CDR1 MNHEY and CDR2 SMNVEV (reference sequence). The CDR3 is 15 residues long. With 0 bases clipped from V and 5 bases from J, the junction kept 4 bases outside the gene matches. DNA for the CDR3: TGTGCCAGCAGTTTATCGGGACAGGGCCGATATGGCTACACCTTC. It encodes CASSLSGQGRYGYTF.

This clone was detected only a few times. The genes are TRBV14 and TRBJ2-2; a weak D match, TRBD2 (5 bases). The CDR3 totals 14 residues. V shed 6 bases and J shed 4 bases, with 12 bases lying between them. Germline assignment: CDR1 SGHDN and CDR2 FVKESK. The CDR3: CASSRTHTTGELFF. In DNA, the CDR3 is TGTGCCAGCAGTAGGACTCACACCACCGGGGAGCTGTTTTTT.

V usage is TRBV14 and J usage is TRBJ1-2; D is ambiguous. Looked up from germline, CDR1 is SGHDN and CDR2 is FVKESK. The length of the CDR3 is 13 residues. V shed 4 bases and J shed 4 bases, with 10 bases lying between them. The CDR3 DNA follows: TGTGCCAGCAGCCCGGGGATTTCCTATGGCTACACCTTC. This encodes CASSPGISYGYTF.

This chain joins TRBV19 and TRBJ1-5; D ambiguous. CDR3 length equals 15 residues. Germline V gene sequence: CDR1 LNHDA, CDR2 SQIVND (reference sequence). V was trimmed by 3 bases and J by 2 bases, leaving 11 bases between them. CDR3 nucleotide sequence: TGTGCCAGTAGTATTGACTGGGCGGGCAATCAGCCCCAGCATTTT. It is translated as CASSIDWAGNQPQHF.

Notes on this clone: One end of the junction varies from germline; a read error may be responsible. The CDR3 here is CSVEWNGKLFF. In nucleotides, the CDR3 is TGCAGCGTTGAATGGAATGGAAAACTGTTTTTT. This rearrangement joins TRBV29-1 to TRBJ1-4; no reliable D call. CDR1 and CDR2 from the germline V gene are SQVTM and ANQGSEA. This CDR3 has 11 residues.

The V and J genes are TRBV6-2 or TRBV6-3 and TRBJ1-5, with no clear D. Trimming pared 4 bases from V and 0 bases from J, leaving 16 bases between. CDR1 and CDR2 (germline): MNHEY, SVGEGT. This CDR3 spans 17 amino acids. CDR3 coding DNA: TGTGCCAGCAGTTCCCCGGAGCAGGTAGATAGCAATCAGCCCCAGCATTTT. Its translation: CASSSPEQVDSNQPQHF.

This clone was found a few times. This rearrangement joins TRBV28 to TRBJ1-1; TRBD1 is a possible D gene (5 bases). Per germline, CDR1 MDHEN and CDR2 SYDVKM. This CDR3 is 14 amino acids long. Trimming removed 1 base from V and 7 bases from J, with 13 bases in between. CDR3 DNA sequence: TGTGCCAGCAGTTTATATGCGGGGGTGAGTGAAGCTTTCTTT. Its protein is CASSLYAGVSEAFF. The full variable domain, with the rest looked up from reference TRBV28 and TRBJ1-1, is DVKVTQSSRYLVKRTGEKVFLECVQDMDHENMFWYRQDPGLGLRLIYFSYDVKMKEKGDIPEGYSVSREKKERFSLILESASTNQTSMYLCASSLYAGVSEAFFGQGTRLTVV.

This chain links TRBV5-6 with TRBJ1-2, with D possibly being TRBD1 (6 bases). The CDR3 is made up of 16 amino acids. Germline values: CDR1 SGHDT, CDR2 YYEEEE. The germline V and J ends were trimmed by 0 bases and 4 bases, with 16 bases remaining between them. This chain's CDR3 is CASSLGRGALGYGYTF. The CDR3 nucleotides are TGTGCCAGCAGCTTGGGTAGGGGGGCCCTAGGCTATGGCTACACCTTC. Variable domain in full (rest from reference TRBV5-6 and TRBJ1-2): DAGVTQSPTHLIKTRGQQVTLRCSPKSGHDTVSWYQQALGQGPQFIFQYYEEEERQRGNFPDRFSGHQFPNYSSELNVNALLLGDSALYLCASSLGRGALGYGYTFGSGTRLTVV.

The CDR3 loop reads CATAPGGNYGYTF. The DNA for the CDR3 is TGTGCCACCGCCCCAGGGGGGAACTATGGCTACACCTTC. The rearrangement joins TRBV19 to TRBJ1-2; 7 positions agree with TRBD1. V shed 10 bases and J 2 bases; nucleotides not matched to a gene: 7. The CDR3 runs to 13 residues. CDR1 and CDR2 from the germline V gene are LNHDA and SQIVND (reference sequence).

This chain connects TRBV4-1 to TRBJ1-1; possibly TRBD1 for D (5 bases). The CDR3 length is 14 residues. Germline CDR1 and CDR2: MGHRA and YSYEKL. V was clipped by 1 base and J by 4 bases, with 10 bases between them. In nucleotides, the CDR3 is TGCGCCAGCAGCCAAGGTCGACAGACCACTGAAGCTTTCTTT. This gives the protein CASSQGRQTTEAFF.

This clone appeared once. This chain uses TRBV29-1 with TRBJ2-7; 9 bases line up with TRBD1. The J segment lost 0 bases and the V segment lost 6 bases, leaving 12 bases of the junction unmatched. The CDR3 totals 16 residues. Germline V CDR1 and CDR2: SQVTM, ANQGSEA. The CDR3 nucleotides read TGCAGCGTGTGGGGGGGACAGGGAAGAGGCTCCTACGAGCAGTACTTC. It codes for CSVWGGQGRGSYEQYF.

This clone has just one count. The chain employs TRBV2 and TRBJ1-3, with D hard to call. Trimming took 0 bases from V and 8 from J, leaving 20 bases between them. Looked up from germline, CDR1 is SNHLY and CDR2 is FYNNEI. The CDR3 extends over 17 amino acids. The CDR3: CASSEAGQEGSVDTIYF. The CDR3 nucleotides are TGTGCCAGCAGTGAAGCCGGTCAGGAGGGTTCGGTTGACACCATATATTTT.

The chain uses TRBV5-1 and TRBJ2-7; 11 bases agree with TRBD2. Germline CDR1 reads SGHRS; CDR2 reads YFSETQ. This CDR3 has 16 amino acids. Trimming took 0 bases from V and 5 from J; bases not matched to a gene: 7. CDR3 DNA: TGCGCCAGCAGCTTGGGTCTAGCGGGAGGCAGCCACGAGCAGTACTTC. This gives the protein CASSLGLAGGSHEQYF.

V usage is TRBV19 and J usage is TRBJ1-1, with TRBD1 identical over 8 bases. Unmatched junction bases numbered 16, after V lost 4 bases and J lost 6 bases. The CDR3 runs 17 residues. Germline V lookup: CDR1 LNHDA, CDR2 SQIVND (reference sequence). In DNA form, the CDR3 reads TGTGCCAGTAGTAAAAGACAGGGGTCTCGTTCGGGCGCTGAAGCTTTCTTT. Protein: CASSKRQGSRSGAEAFF.